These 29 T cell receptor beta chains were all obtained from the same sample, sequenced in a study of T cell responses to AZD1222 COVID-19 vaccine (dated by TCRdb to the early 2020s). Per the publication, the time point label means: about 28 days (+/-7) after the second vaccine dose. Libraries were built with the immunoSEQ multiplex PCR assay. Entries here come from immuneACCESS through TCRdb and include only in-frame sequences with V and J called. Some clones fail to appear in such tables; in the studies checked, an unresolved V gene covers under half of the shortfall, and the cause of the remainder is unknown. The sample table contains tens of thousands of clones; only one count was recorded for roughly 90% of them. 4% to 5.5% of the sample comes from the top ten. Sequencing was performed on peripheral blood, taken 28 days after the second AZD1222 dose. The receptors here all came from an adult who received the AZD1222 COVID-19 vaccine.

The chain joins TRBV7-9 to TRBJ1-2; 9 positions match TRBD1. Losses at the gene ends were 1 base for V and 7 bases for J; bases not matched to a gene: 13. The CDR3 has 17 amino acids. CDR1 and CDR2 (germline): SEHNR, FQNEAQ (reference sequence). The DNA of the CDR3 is TGTGCCAGCAGCTTAGTCTTAATGGGACAGGGAAAGGTTGGCTACACCTTC. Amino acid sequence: CASSLVLMGQGKVGYTF.

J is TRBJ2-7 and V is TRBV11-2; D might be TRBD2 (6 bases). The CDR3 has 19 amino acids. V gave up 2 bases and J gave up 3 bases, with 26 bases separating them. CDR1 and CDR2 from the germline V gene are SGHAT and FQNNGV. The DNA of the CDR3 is TGTGCCAGCAGCTTATCTAGTAGGCGGTTCGGGGGAGGTATCTACGAGCAGTACTTC. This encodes CASSLSSRRFGGGIYEQYF.

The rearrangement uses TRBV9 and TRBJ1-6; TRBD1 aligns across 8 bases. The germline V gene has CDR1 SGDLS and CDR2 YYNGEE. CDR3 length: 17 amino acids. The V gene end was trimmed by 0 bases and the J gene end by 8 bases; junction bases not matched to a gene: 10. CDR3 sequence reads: CASSVAIGQGGDSPLHF. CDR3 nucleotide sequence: TGTGCCAGCAGCGTAGCGATCGGACAGGGTGGGGATTCACCCCTCCACTTT.

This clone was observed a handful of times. CDR3 residues: CASSQGPSPGLPLHF. CDR3 nucleotide sequence: TGCGCCAGCAGCCAAGGCCCCTCCCCCGGGTTACCCCTCCACTTT. The chain links TRBV4-3 to TRBJ1-6, with no clear D. The V gene lost 1 base and the J gene lost 12 bases, with 16 bases spanning the gap. This CDR3 spans 15 amino acids. Germline assignment: CDR1 LGHNA and CDR2 YSLEER.

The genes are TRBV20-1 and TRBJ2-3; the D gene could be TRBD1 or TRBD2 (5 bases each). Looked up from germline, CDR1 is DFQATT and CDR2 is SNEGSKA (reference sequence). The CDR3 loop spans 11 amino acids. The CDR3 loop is CGLWDDPQQYF. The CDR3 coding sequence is TGCGGCCTATGGGACGACCCTCAGCAGTATTTT.

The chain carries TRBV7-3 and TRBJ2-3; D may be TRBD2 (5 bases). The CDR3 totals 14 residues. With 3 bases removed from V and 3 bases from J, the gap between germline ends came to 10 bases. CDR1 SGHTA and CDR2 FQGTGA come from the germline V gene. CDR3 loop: CASSFKRGTDTQYF. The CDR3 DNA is TGTGCCAGCAGCTTTAAGAGAGGGACAGATACGCAGTATTTT.

CDR3 in DNA: TGTGCCAGCAGCCGCCACGAGCGGGACGAAAGGGTCTCTGGAAACACCATATATTTT. Protein sequence: CASSRHERDERVSGNTIYF. The chain has TRBV14 and TRBJ1-3, with D perhaps TRBD1 (5 bases). The CDR3 has 19 amino acids. Germline V gene data show CDR1 as SGHDN and CDR2 as FVKESK. V was clipped by 4 bases and J by 0 bases, with 22 bases between them.

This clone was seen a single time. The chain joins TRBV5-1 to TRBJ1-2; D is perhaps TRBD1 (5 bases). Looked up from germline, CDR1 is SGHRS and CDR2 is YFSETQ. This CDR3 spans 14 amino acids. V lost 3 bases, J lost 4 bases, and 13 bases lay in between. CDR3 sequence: CASSSTDPAYGYTF. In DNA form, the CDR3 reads TGCGCCAGCAGCTCGACAGACCCTGCCTATGGCTACACCTTC.

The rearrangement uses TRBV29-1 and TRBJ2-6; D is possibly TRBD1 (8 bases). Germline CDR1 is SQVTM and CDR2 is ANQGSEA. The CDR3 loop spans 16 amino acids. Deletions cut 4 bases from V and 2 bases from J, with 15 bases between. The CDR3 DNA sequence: TGCAGCGTTGCTACAGGGGGAGGGGCTGGGGCCAACGTCCTGACTTTC. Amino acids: CSVATGGGAGANVLTF.

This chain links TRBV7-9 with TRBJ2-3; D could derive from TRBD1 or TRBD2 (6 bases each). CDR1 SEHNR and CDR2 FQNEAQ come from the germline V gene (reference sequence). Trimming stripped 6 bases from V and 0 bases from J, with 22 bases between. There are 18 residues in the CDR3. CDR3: CASSFFSTGAPSTDTQYF. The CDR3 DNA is TGTGCCAGCAGTTTTTTCAGTACGGGGGCCCCTAGCACAGATACGCAGTATTTT.

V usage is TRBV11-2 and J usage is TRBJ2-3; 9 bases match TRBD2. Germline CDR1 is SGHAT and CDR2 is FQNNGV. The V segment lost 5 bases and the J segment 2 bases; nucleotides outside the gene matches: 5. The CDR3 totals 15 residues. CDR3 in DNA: TGTGCCAGCAGCCCTGGACTAGCGCCCACAGATACGCAGTATTTT. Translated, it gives CASSPGLAPTDTQYF. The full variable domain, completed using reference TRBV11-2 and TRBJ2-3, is EAGVAQSPRYKIIEKRQSVAFWCNPISGHATLYWYQQILGQGPKLLIQFQNNGVVDDSQLPKDRFSAERLKGVDSTLKIQPAKLEDSAVYLCASSPGLAPTDTQYFGPGTRLTVL.

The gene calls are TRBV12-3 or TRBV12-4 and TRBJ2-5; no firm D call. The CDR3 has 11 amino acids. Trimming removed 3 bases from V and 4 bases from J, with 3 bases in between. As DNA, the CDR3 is TGTGCCAGCAGTTTCAGAGAGACCCAGTACTTC. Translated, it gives CASSFRETQYF.

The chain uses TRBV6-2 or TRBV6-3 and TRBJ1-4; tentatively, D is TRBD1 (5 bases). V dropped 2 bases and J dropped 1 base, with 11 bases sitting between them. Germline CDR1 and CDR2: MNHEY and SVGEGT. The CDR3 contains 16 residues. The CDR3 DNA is TGTGCCAGCAGTTACCGTCGTGGGGGAACTAATGAAAAACTGTTTTTT. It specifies CASSYRRGGTNEKLFF.

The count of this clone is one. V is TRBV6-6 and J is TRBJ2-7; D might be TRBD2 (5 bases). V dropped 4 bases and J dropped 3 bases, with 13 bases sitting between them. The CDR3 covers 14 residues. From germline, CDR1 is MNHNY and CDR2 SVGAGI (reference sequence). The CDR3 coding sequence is TGTGCCAGCAGTTCCCCCGGGATCCTCTACGAGCAGTACTTC. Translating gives CASSSPGILYEQYF.

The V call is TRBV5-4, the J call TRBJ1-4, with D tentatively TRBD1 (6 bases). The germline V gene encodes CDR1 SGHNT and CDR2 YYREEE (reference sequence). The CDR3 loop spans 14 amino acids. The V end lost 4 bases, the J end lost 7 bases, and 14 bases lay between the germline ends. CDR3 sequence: CASSETGSGEKLFF. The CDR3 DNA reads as TGTGCCAGCAGCGAAACAGGGAGCGGTGAAAAACTGTTTTTT.

CDR3 amino acids: CASRNGGSYEQYF. The DNA of the CDR3 is TGCGCCAGCAGGAACGGGGGCTCCTACGAGCAGTACTTC. The genes are TRBV4-1 and TRBJ2-7, with a possible D match to TRBD2 (6 bases). Germline CDR1 MGHRA, CDR2 YSYEKL. The CDR3 is made up of 13 amino acids. V was cut by 6 bases and J by 0 bases, with 9 bases left in between.

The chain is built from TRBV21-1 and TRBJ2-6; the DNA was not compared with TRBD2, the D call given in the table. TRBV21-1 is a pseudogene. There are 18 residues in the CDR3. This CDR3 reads CASPQIGISFYNGNVLTF. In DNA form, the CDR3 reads TGTGCCAGCCCCCAAATCGGGATTTCTTTCTATAATGGCAACGTCCTGACTTTC.

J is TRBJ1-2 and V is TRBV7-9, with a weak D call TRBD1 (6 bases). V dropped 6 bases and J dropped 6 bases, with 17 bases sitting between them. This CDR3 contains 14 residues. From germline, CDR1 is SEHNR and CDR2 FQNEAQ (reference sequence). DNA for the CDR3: TGTGCCAGCAGTCTTCCTCAACAGGGCGATGGCTACACCTTC. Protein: CASSLPQQGDGYTF.

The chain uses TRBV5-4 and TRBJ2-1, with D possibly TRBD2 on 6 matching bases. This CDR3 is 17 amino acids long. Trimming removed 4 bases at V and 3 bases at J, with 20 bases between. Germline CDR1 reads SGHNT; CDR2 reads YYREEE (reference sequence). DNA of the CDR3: TGTGCCAGCAGCGATCGGGAGACTAAAACTTACTACAATGAGCAGTTCTTC. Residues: CASSDRETKTYYNEQFF.

CDR3 nucleotides: TGCGCCAGCAGGAGGGGGGGACAGGACAGAGACTGGCAGTACTTC. Translation gives CASRRGGQDRDWQYF. The chain recombines TRBV5-1 with TRBJ2-7, with TRBD1 as a possible D gene (8 bases). The CDR3 length is 15 residues. V lost 5 bases and J 9 bases, leaving 24 bases between the germline ends. The germline V gene encodes CDR1 SGHRS and CDR2 YFSETQ.

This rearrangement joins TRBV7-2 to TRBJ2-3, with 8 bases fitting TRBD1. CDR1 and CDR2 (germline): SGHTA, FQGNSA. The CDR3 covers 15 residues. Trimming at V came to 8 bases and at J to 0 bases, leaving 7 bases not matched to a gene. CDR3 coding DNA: TGTGCCAGCCGTCCAGGGGGCACGAGCACAGATACGCAGTATTTT. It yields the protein CASRPGGTSTDTQYF. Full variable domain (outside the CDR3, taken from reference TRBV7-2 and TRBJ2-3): GAGVSQSPSNKVTEKGKDVELRCDPISGHTALYWYRQSLGQGLEFLIYFQGNSAPDKSGLPSDRFSAERTGGSVSTLTIQRTQQEDSAVYLCASRPGGTSTDTQYFGPGTRLTVL.

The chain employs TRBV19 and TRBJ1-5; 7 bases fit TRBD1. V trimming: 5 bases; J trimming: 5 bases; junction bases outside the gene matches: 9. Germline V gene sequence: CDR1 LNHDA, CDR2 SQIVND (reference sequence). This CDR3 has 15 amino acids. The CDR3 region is CASSSRDSPHQPQHF. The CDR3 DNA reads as TGTGCCAGTAGTTCCCGGGACAGCCCTCATCAGCCCCAGCATTTT.

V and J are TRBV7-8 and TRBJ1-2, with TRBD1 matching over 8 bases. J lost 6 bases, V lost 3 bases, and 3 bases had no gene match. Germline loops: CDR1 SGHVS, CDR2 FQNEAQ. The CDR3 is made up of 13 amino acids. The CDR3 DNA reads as TGTGCCAGCAGCTTCTCGACAGGGGATGGCTACACCTTC. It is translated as CASSFSTGDGYTF.

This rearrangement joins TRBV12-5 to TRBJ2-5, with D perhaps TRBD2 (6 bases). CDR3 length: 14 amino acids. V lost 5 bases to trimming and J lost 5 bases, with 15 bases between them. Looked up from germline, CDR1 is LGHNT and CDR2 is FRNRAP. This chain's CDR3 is CASGPRAGWETQYF. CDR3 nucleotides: TGTGCTAGTGGTCCCCGCGCGGGGTGGGAGACCCAGTACTTC. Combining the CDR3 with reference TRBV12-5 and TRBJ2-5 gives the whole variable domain DARVTQTPRHKVTEMGQEVTMRCQPILGHNTVFWYRQTMMQGLELLAYFRNRAPLDDSGMPKDRFSAEMPDATLATLKIQPSEPRDSAVYFCASGPRAGWETQYFGPGTRLLVL.

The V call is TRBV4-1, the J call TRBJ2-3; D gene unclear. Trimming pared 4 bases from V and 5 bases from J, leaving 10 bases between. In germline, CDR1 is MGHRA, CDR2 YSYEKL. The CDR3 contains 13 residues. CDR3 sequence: CASSPLGRDTQYF. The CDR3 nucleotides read TGCGCCAGCAGCCCCCTCGGACGAGATACGCAGTATTTT.

In nucleotides, the CDR3 is TGTGCCAGCAGCCGGGGGGTCCATGAGCAGTTCTTC. It translates to CASSRGVHEQFF. V usage is TRBV5-8 and J usage is TRBJ2-1; 7 positions match TRBD2. Germline CDR1 reads SGHTS; CDR2 reads YDEGEE. This CDR3 has 12 amino acids. V lost 4 bases to trimming and J lost 8 bases; unmatched junction nucleotides: 3.

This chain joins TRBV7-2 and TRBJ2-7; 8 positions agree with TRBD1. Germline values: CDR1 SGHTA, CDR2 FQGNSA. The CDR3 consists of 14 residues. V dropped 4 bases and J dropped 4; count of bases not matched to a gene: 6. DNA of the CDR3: TGTGCCAGCAGCTCCGGACAGGGTCGGTACGAGCAGTACTTC. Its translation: CASSSGQGRYEQYF.

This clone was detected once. DNA for the CDR3: TGTGCCTGGAGCCAGACAGGGGGCGTTGGAAACACCATATATTTT. Translated, it gives CAWSQTGGVGNTIYF. The rearrangement joins TRBV30 to TRBJ1-3; TRBD1 agrees at 10 bases. The length of the CDR3 is 15 residues. The junction had 5 bases not matched to a gene; V was cut back by 3 bases and J by 3 bases. Germline CDR1 and CDR2: GTSNPN and SVGIG (reference sequence).

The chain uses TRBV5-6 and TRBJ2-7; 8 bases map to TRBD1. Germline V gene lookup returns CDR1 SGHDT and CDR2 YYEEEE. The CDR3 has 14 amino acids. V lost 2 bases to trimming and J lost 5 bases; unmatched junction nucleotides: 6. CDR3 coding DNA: TGTGCCAGCAGCTTCCGACAGGGGAGGCACGAGCAGTACTTC. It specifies CASSFRQGRHEQYF.